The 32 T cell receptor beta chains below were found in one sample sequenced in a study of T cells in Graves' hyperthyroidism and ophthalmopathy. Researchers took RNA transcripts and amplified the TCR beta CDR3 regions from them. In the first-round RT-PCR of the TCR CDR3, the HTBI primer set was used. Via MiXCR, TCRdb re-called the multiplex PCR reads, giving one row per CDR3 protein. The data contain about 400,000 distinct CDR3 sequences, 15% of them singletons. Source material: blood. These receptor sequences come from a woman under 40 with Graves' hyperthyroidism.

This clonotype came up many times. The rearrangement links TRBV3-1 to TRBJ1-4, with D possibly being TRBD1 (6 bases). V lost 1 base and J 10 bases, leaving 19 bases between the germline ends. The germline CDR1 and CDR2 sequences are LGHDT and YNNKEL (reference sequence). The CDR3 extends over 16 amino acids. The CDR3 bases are TGTGCCAGCAGCCAAGCCCCAGGGGTCGTGACCGGAAAACTGTTTTTT. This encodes CASSQAPGVVTGKLFF.

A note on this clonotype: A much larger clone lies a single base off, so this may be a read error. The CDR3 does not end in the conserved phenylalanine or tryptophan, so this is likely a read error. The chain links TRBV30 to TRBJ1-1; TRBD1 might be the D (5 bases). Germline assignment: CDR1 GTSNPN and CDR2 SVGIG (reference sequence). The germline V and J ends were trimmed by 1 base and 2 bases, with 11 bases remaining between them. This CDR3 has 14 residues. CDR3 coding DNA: TGTGCCTGGAGTGCAGGGACGTCAAACACTGAAGCTTTCCTT. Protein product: CAWSAGTSNTEAFL.

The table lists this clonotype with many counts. In DNA, the CDR3 is TGTGCCAGCAGTTACTCCTTACCGCGGGAGGAGTACGAGCAGTACTTC. Translated: CASSYSLPREEYEQYF. The V call is TRBV6-6, the J call TRBJ2-7, with TRBD2 matching 8 bases. From germline, CDR1 is MNHNY and CDR2 SVGAGI (reference sequence). This CDR3 is built from 16 residues. Trimming at V came to 0 bases and at J to 4 bases, leaving 8 bases not matched to a gene.

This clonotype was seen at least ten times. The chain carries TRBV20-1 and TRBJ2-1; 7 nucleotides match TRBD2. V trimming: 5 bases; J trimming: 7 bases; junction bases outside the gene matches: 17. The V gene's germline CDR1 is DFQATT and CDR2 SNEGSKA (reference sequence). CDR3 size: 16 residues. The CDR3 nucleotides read TGCAGTGCTGTCGGACTAGGGGATCCGCAAATAAATGAGCAGTTCTTC. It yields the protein CSAVGLGDPQINEQFF.

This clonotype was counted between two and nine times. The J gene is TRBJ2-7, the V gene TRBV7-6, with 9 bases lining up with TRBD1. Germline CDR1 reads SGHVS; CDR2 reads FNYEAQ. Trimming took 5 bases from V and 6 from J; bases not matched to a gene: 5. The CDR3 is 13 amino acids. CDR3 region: CASSMGQGGEQYF. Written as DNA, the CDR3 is TGTGCCAGCAGCATGGGACAGGGTGGCGAGCAGTACTTC.

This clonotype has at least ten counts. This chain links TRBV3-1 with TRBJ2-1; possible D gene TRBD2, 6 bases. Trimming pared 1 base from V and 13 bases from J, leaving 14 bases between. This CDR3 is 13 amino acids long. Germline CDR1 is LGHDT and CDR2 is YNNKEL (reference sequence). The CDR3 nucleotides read TGTGCCAGCAGCCAAGGCCTACGGGAGCTTCAGTTCTTC. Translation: CASSQGLRELQFF.

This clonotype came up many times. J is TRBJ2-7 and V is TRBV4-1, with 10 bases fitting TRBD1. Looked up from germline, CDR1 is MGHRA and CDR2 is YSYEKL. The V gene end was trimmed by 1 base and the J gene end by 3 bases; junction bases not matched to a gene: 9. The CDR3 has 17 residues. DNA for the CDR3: TGCGCCAGCAGCCAAGGCGGGACCGGGACAGGGGACTACGAGCAGTACTTC. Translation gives CASSQGGTGTGDYEQYF.

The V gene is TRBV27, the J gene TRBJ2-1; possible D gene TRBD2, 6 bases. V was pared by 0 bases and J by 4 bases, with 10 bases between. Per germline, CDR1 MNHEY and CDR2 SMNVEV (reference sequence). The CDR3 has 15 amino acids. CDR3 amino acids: CASSLSGDFYNEQFF. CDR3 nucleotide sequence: TGTGCCAGCAGTTTATCTGGGGACTTTTACAATGAGCAGTTCTTC.

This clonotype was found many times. The CDR3 loop reads CASSFNSEAFF. CDR3 nucleotides: TGTGCCAGCAGTTTTAACTCTGAAGCTTTCTTT. The V and J genes are TRBV12-3 or TRBV12-4 and TRBJ1-1; D is ambiguous. V shed 3 bases and J shed 6 bases, with 5 bases lying between them. This CDR3 has 11 residues.

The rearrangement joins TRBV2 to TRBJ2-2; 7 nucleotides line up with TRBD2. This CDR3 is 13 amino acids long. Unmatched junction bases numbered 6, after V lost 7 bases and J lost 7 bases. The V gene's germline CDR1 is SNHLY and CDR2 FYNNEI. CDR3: CASNTAGFGELFF. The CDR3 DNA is TGTGCCAGCAATACAGCGGGGTTCGGGGAGCTGTTTTTT.

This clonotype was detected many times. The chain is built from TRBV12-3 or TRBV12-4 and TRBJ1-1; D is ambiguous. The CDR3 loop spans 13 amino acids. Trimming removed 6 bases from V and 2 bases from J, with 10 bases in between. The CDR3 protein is CASSREKNTEAFF. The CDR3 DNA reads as TGTGCCAGCAGCCGCGAAAAAAACACTGAAGCTTTCTTT.

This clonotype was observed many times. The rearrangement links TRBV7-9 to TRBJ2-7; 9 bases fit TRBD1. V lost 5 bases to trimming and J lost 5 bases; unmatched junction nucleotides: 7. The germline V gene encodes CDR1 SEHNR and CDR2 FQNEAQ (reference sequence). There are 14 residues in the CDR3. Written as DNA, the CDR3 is TGTGCCAGCAGCCCCGGGACAGGGATCGACGAGCAGTACTTC. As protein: CASSPGTGIDEQYF. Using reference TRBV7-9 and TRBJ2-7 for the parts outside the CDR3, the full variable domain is DTGVSQNPRHKITKRGQNVTFRCDPISEHNRLYWYRQTLGQGPEFLTYFQNEAQLEKSRLLSDRFSAERPKGSFSTLEIQRTEQGDSAMYLCASSPGTGIDEQYFGPGTRLTVT.

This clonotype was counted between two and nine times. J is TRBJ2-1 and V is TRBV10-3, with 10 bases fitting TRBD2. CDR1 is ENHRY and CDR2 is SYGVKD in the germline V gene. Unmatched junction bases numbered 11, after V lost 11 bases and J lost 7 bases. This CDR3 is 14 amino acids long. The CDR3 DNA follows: TGTGCCGCCCATTCTAGCGGGAGTTTTAATGAGCAGTTCTTC. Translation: CAAHSSGSFNEQFF.

This CDR3 is CASSLFNGASYNEQFF. For the CDR3, the DNA is TGTGCCAGCAGTTTATTTAACGGGGCGTCCTACAATGAGCAGTTCTTC. This chain uses TRBV28 with TRBJ2-1; D possibly uses TRBD1 or TRBD2 (5 bases each). V was clipped by 1 base and J by 1 base, with 11 bases between them. The CDR3 covers 16 residues. The germline CDR1 and CDR2 sequences are MDHEN and SYDVKM.

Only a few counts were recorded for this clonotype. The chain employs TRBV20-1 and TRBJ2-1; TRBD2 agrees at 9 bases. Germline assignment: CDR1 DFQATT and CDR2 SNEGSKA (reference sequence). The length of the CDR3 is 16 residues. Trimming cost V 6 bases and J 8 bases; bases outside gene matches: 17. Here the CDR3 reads CSAPSLAGVLNYEQFF. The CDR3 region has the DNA TGCAGTGCCCCTTCCTTAGCGGGAGTTTTGAATTATGAGCAGTTCTTC.

For the CDR3, the DNA is TGCAGCGGTCGGGACAGCTACGAGCAGTACTTC. Translation: CSGRDSYEQYF. The rearrangement uses TRBV29-1 and TRBJ2-7; 7 bases line up with TRBD1. The CDR3 sequence is 11 residues long. From germline, CDR1 is SQVTM and CDR2 ANQGSEA. J gave up 3 bases and V 7 bases, and 3 bases lay outside the gene matches.

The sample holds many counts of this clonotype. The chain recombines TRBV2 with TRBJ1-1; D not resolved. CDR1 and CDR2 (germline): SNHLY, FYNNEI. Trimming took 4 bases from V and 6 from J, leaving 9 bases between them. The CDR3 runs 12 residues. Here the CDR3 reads CASSAAFSEAFF. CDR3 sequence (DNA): TGTGCCAGCAGTGCGGCTTTTTCTGAAGCTTTCTTT.

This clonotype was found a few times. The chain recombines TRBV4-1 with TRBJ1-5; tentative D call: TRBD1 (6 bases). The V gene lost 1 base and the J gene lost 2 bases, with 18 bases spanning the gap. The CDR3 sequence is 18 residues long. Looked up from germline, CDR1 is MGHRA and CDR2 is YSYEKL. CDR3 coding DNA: TGCGCCAGCAGCCAAGCCGGACAGTCTTTCGGGGGCAATCAGCCCCAGCATTTT. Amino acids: CASSQAGQSFGGNQPQHF.

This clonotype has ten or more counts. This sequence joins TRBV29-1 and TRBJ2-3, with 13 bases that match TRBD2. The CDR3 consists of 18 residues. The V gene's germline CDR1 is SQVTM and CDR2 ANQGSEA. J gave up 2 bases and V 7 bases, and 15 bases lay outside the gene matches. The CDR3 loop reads CSAETGTSGDPTTDTQYF. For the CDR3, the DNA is TGCAGCGCCGAGACCGGGACTAGCGGGGATCCTACCACAGATACGCAGTATTTT.

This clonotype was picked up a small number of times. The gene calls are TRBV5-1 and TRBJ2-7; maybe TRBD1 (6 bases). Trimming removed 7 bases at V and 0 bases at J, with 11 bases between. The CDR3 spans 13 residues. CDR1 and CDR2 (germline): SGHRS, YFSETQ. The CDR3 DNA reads TGCGCCAGCGGACAGAGGAGCTCCTACGAGCAGTACTTC. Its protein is CASGQRSSYEQYF.

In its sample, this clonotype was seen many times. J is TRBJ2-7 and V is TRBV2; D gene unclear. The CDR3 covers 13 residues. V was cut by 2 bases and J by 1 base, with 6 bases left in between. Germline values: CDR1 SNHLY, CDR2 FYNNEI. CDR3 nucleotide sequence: TGTGCCAGCAGTGAACAGGCGTCCTACGAGCAGTACTTC. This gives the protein CASSEQASYEQYF.

The CDR3 sequence: CASMSAASYEQYF. The DNA of the CDR3 is TGTGCCAGTATGTCGGCAGCCTCCTACGAGCAGTACTTC. This sequence joins TRBV19 and TRBJ2-7; no reliable D call. Trimming removed 7 bases from V and 0 bases from J, with 10 bases in between. Germline loops: CDR1 LNHDA, CDR2 SQIVND (reference sequence). The CDR3 totals 13 residues.

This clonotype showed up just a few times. CDR3 sequence reads: CASSLVSGGSDTQYF. CDR3 in DNA: TGCGCCAGCAGCTTGGTCTCAGGGGGATCAGATACGCAGTATTTT. The rearrangement joins TRBV5-1 to TRBJ2-3; 7 positions agree with TRBD1. CDR1 is SGHRS and CDR2 is YFSETQ in the germline V gene. This CDR3 has 15 amino acids. V shed 0 bases and J 4 bases; nucleotides not matched to a gene: 5.

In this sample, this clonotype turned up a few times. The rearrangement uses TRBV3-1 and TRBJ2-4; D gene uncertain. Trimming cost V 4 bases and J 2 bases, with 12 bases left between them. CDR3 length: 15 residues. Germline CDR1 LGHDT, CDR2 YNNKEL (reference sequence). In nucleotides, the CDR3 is TGTGCCAGCAGCCGGAGCGAGAGATCCAAAAACATTCAGTACTTC. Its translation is CASSRSERSKNIQYF.

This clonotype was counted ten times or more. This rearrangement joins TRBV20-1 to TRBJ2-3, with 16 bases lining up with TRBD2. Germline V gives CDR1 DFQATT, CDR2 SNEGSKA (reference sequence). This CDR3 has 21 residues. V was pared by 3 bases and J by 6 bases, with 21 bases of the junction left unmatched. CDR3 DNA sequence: TGCAGTGCTAGTCCAACCCCTGGGACTAGCGGGAGGGCCCTCGGTGTGGATACGCAGTATTTT. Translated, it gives CSASPTPGTSGRALGVDTQYF.

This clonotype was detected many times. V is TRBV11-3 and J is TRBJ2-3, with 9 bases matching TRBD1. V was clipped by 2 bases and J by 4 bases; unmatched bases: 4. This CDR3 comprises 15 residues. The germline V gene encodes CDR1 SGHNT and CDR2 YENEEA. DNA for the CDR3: TGTGCCAGCAGCTTAACCGGACAGGGGCCAGATACGCAGTATTTT. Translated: CASSLTGQGPDTQYF.

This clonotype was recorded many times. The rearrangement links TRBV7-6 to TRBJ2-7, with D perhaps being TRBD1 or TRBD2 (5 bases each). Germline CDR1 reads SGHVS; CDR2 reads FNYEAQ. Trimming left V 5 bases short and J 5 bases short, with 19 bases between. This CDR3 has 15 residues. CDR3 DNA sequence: TGTGCCAGCAGCCGGGGCGAGGTGGGAGTTCACGAGCAGTACTTC. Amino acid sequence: CASSRGEVGVHEQYF.

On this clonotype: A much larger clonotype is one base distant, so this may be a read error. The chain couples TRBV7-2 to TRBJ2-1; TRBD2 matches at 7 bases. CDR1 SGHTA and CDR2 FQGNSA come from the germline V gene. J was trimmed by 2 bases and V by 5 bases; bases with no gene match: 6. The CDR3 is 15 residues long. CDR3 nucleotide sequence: TGTGCCAGCAGCAACCAACTAGCGCCCTACAATGAGCAGTTCTTC. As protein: CASSNQLAPYNEQFF. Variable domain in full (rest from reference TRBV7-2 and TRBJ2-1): GAGVSQSPSNKVTEKGKDVELRCDPISGHTALYWYRQSLGQGLEFLIYFQGNSAPDKSGLPSDRFSAERTGGSVSTLTIQRTQQEDSAVYLCASSNQLAPYNEQFFGPGTRLTVL.

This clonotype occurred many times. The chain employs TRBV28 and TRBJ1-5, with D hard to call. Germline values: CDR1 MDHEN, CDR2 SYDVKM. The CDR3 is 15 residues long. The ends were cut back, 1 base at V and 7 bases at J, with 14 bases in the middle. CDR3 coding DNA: TGTGCCAGCAGTTTATTTCTTACTGCCAAACAGCCCCAGCATTTT. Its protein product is CASSLFLTAKQPQHF.

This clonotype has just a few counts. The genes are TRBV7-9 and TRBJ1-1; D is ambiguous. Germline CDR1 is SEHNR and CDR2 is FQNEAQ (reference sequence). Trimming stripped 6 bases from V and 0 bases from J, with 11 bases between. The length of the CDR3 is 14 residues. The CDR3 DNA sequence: TGTGCCAGCAGTATTAGTACGGTGAACACTGAAGCTTTCTTT. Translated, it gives CASSISTVNTEAFF.

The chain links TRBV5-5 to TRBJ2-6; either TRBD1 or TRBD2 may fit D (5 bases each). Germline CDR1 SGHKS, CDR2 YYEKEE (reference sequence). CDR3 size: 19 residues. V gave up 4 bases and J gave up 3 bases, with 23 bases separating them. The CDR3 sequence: CASSLGPTLRGYGANVLTF. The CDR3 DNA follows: TGTGCCAGCAGCCTCGGCCCTACGTTGAGGGGCTATGGGGCCAACGTCCTGACTTTC.

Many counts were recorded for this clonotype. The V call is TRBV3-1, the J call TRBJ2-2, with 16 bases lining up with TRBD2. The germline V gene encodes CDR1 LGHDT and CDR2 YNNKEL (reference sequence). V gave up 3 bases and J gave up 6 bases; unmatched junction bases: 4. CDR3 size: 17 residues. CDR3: CASSQEGLAGGAGELFF. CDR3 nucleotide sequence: TGTGCCAGCAGCCAGGAGGGACTAGCGGGAGGGGCCGGGGAGCTGTTTTTT. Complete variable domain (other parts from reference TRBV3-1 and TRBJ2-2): DTAVSQTPKYLVTQMGNDKSIKCEQNLGHDTMYWYKQDSKKFLKIMFSYNNKELIINETVPNRFSPKSPDKAHLNLHINSLELGDSAVYFCASSQEGLAGGAGELFFGEGSRLTVL.